These 9 T cell receptor beta chains were all obtained from the same sample, sequenced in a study of Graves' ophthalmopathy and Graves' hyperthyroidism. Investigators amplified TCR beta CDR3 regions from RNA transcripts. First-round RT-PCR used HTBI primers; second-round multiplex PCR followed. TCRdb itself ran the multiplex PCR reads through MiXCR, one entry per CDR3 protein. The repertoire holds around 670,000 distinct CDR3 sequences, 40% seen once, with roughly 45% in the top ten. Material: peripheral blood. All receptors derive from an adult man with Graves' ophthalmopathy.

The chain has TRBV10-3 and TRBJ2-7; D gene unclear. Germline CDR1 ENHRY, CDR2 SYGVKD. The CDR3 covers 11 residues. The V end was cut by 4 bases, the J end by 6 bases, with 7 bases between. CDR3 protein: CAISGAVEQYF. The DNA of the CDR3 is TGTGCCATCAGTGGGGCGGTCGAGCAGTACTTC.

This chain links TRBV2 with TRBJ2-3; D possibly corresponds to TRBD1 (6 bases). V was pared by 11 bases and J by 1 base, with 13 bases between. CDR1 SNHLY and CDR2 FYNNEI come from the germline V gene. The CDR3 has 13 residues. The CDR3 sequence: CASMSGGTDTQYF. Here the CDR3 DNA reads TGTGCCTCCATGTCAGGGGGCACAGATACGCAGTATTTT.

V usage is TRBV29-1 and J usage is TRBJ1-6; TRBD1 aligns across 8 bases. V dropped 5 bases and J dropped 7; count of bases not matched to a gene: 7. The CDR3 has 14 amino acids. From germline, CDR1 is SQVTM and CDR2 ANQGSEA. The CDR3 loop reads CSVSETGVNSPLHF. The CDR3 nucleotides read TGCAGCGTTTCCGAGACAGGGGTAAATTCACCCCTCCACTTT.

Of note for this clonotype: Possible read error: a much larger clone is one base away. The conserved phenylalanine or tryptophan normally closing the CDR3 is absent here, so this likely arose from a read error. The genes are TRBV19 and TRBJ1-1; D possibly corresponds to TRBD1 (5 bases). V lost 9 bases to trimming and J lost 8 bases, with 22 bases between them. There are 14 residues in the CDR3. The germline V gene has CDR1 LNHDA and CDR2 SQIVND (reference sequence). The CDR3 DNA reads TGTGCCAGCAAAACTTCGTCCCGGGACCGCGAAGCTTTCCTT. It translates to CASKTSSRDREAFL.

The J gene is TRBJ1-1, the V gene TRBV7-9, with 8 bases matching TRBD1. CDR3 size: 16 residues. With V trimmed by 1 base and J by 1 base, 5 bases remained unmatched. Germline CDR1 reads SEHNR; CDR2 reads FQNEAQ (reference sequence). In DNA, the CDR3 is TGTGCCAGCAGCTTAGGGACAGGGATCGGGAACACTGAAGCTTTCTTT. It codes for CASSLGTGIGNTEAFF.

The sample holds a few counts of this clonotype. This chain joins TRBV9 and TRBJ2-7; 7 bases map to TRBD2. Looked up from germline, CDR1 is SGDLS and CDR2 is YYNGEE. Unmatched junction bases numbered 8, after V lost 4 bases and J lost 1 base. The CDR3 is made up of 15 amino acids. CDR3 in DNA: TGTGCCAGCAGCCCGCAGCGGGACGGGTCCTACGAGCAGTACTTC. Protein product: CASSPQRDGSYEQYF.

Comments on this clonotype: One base away lies a much larger clone, so this may be a sequencing read error. This chain joins TRBV7-2 and TRBJ1-2; the match to TRBD1 covers 9 bases. This CDR3 spans 14 amino acids. The germline V gene has CDR1 SGHTA and CDR2 FQGNSA. The CDR3 region is CAGSPDRGGYGYTF. The CDR3 coding sequence is TGTGCCGGCAGCCCGGACAGGGGTGGCTATGGCTACACCTTC. The full variable domain, completed using reference TRBV7-2 and TRBJ1-2, is GAGVSQSPSNKVTEKGKDVELRCDPISGHTALYWYRQSLGQGLEFLIYFQGNSAPDKSGLPSDRFSAERTGGSVSTLTIQRTQQEDSAVYLCAGSPDRGGYGYTFGSGTRLTVV.

The table lists this clonotype with many counts. The CDR3 loop reads CATSRKGQGIAEAFF. For the CDR3, the DNA is TGTGCCACCAGCAGAAAAGGACAGGGGATCGCTGAAGCTTTCTTT. The chain employs TRBV15 and TRBJ1-1; 9 bases match TRBD1. CDR1 and CDR2 (germline): LNHNV, YYDKDF (reference sequence). This CDR3 is built from 15 residues. The V segment lost 2 bases and the J segment 6 bases; nucleotides outside the gene matches: 7.

The rearrangement links TRBV5-1 to TRBJ2-7, with D possibly TRBD2 on 6 matching bases. The germline V gene encodes CDR1 SGHRS and CDR2 YFSETQ. The CDR3 spans 16 residues. Trimming removed 4 bases from V and 0 bases from J, with 17 bases in between. The CDR3 here is CASSQDWQGLSYEQYF. CDR3 nucleotides: TGCGCCAGCAGCCAAGATTGGCAGGGACTCTCCTACGAGCAGTACTTC. Drawing the rest from reference TRBV5-1 and TRBJ2-7, the complete variable domain is KAGVTQTPRYLIKTRGQQVTLSCSPISGHRSVSWYQQTPGQGLQFLFEYFSETQRNKGNFPGRFSGRQFSNSRSEMNVSTLELGDSALYLCASSQDWQGLSYEQYFGPGTRLTVT.